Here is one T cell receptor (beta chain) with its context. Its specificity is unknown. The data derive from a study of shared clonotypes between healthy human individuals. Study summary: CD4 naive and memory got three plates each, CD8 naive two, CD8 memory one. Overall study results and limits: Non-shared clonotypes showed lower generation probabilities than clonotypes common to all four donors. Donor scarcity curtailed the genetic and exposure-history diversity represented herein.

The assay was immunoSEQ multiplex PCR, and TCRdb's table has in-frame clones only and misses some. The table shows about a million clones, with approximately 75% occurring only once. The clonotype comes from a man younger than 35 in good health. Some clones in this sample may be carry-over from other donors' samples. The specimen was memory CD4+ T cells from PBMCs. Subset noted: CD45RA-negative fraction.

CDR3 sequence (DNA): TGTGCCAGTAGGAAGGGTACCGCCAGAGATACGCAGTATTTT. Its protein is CASRKGTARDTQYF. J is TRBJ2-3 and V is TRBV19; D remains ambiguous. Per the germline V gene, CDR1 is LNHDA and CDR2 is SQIVND (reference sequence). Trimming pared 6 bases from V and 5 bases from J, leaving 15 bases between. The CDR3 loop spans 14 amino acids.